A single TCR beta chain is shown here with its context. Its antigen is still unknown. Method: immunoSEQ multiplex PCR; TCRdb's copy keeps in-frame clones and lacks some. The data hold 2 million to 2.5 million clones, with roughly 95% observed a single time. Germline V lookup: CDR1 MDHEN, CDR2 SYDVKM. Trimming removed 7 bases at V and 11 bases at J, with 20 bases between. The CDR3 sequence is 13 residues long. The naive CD8 population came from CD45RO-negative cells selected for CCR7, without terminally differentiated effector memory CD45RA+ cells. This entry comes from a study of shared clonotypes between healthy human individuals. Regarding the study as a whole: About 5% of naive CD4 clonotypes were shared across a few donors.

The sequence was obtained from a man aged 18 to 29 in good health. Sequenced material: naive CD8+ T cells sorted from blood. The chain joins TRBV28 to TRBJ1-1; D gene unclear. The CDR3 bases are TGTGCCAGCATATCCTGGGAGGGCTCGGGGGCTTTCTTT. Protein sequence: CASISWEGSGAFF.